The 14 T cell receptor beta chains in this list originate from one sample, sequenced in a study of T-cell memory formation after mild COVID-19. Each CDR3 protein gets one entry after TCRdb re-called the 5' RACE reads with MiXCR. The data show 350,000 to 500,000 distinct CDR3 sequences, with approximately 18% seen just once and roughly 21% held by the top ten. The sequenced sample was PBMCs or a T cell subset sorted from them (not recorded which). These receptors were collected from a man younger than 30 who had mild COVID-19 (a few samples of this study predate the infection). Cell type and time point are not known.

In DNA, the CDR3 is TGCAGTGCTACCCGAGGAAGCCAGAGGAACACTGAAGCTTTCTTT. Encoded protein: CSATRGSQRNTEAFF. The chain employs TRBV20-1 and TRBJ1-1; D is undetermined. CDR1 DFQATT and CDR2 SNEGSKA come from the germline V gene (reference sequence). V was clipped by 4 bases and J by 1 base, with 16 bases between them. This CDR3 has 15 amino acids.

V is TRBV19 and J is TRBJ2-7; D possibly uses TRBD1 or TRBD2 (5 bases each). Germline V gene lookup returns CDR1 LNHDA and CDR2 SQIVND (reference sequence). The V and J ends lost 4 bases and 5 bases respectively, with 21 bases between them. This CDR3 is built from 16 residues. The CDR3 DNA is TGTGCCAGTAGTAACCGAGGGACCCTCCTAGACGACGAGCAGTACTTC. It codes for CASSNRGTLLDDEQYF.

This chain joins TRBV7-6 and TRBJ2-1, with a possible D match to TRBD2 (7 bases). Looked up from germline, CDR1 is SGHVS and CDR2 is FNYEAQ. Between the trimmed V and J ends, which lost 1 base and 2 bases, there was a span of 15 bases. The CDR3 is made up of 17 amino acids. This CDR3 is CASSLGPGGGAYNEQFF. The CDR3 region has the DNA TGTGCCAGCAGCTTAGGACCGGGGGGCGGCGCCTACAATGAGCAGTTCTTC.

In DNA, the CDR3 is TGTGCCACCAGTGAGACAGGGACCGGGAGGCAGTCCCAGCCCCAGCATTTT. Translated, it gives CATSETGTGRQSQPQHF. V is TRBV24-1 and J is TRBJ1-5; 7 bases map to TRBD1. This CDR3 region has 17 residues. Trimming at V came to 4 bases and at J to 7 bases, leaving 15 bases not matched to a gene. Germline CDR1 reads KGHDR; CDR2 reads SFDVKD.

The rearrangement uses TRBV6-1 and TRBJ2-3; 8 nucleotides line up with TRBD2. The CDR3 is 16 amino acids. V shed 2 bases and J 4 bases; nucleotides not matched to a gene: 8. Per germline, CDR1 MNHNS and CDR2 SASEGT. The CDR3 DNA reads TGTGCCAGCAGTGAATTTTACGGGGGGGCAGCAGATACGCAGTATTTT. Its translation is CASSEFYGGAADTQYF.

This clonotype came up a few times. The chain joins TRBV19 to TRBJ2-2, with unresolved D. Per germline, CDR1 LNHDA and CDR2 SQIVND (reference sequence). The CDR3 contains 14 residues. V was pared by 4 bases and J by 5 bases, with 11 bases between. In DNA, the CDR3 is TGTGCCAGTAGTAAATCCACCGGAACCGGGGAGCTGTTTTTT. Protein: CASSKSTGTGELFF.

There are many counts of this clonotype. The chain joins TRBV27 to TRBJ1-3, with 10 bases matching TRBD1. The V gene's germline CDR1 is MNHEY and CDR2 SMNVEV (reference sequence). This CDR3 is built from 15 residues. The trim removed 2 bases at V and 2 bases at J, leaving 0 bases unmatched. CDR3: CASSLGQGAGNTIYF. The CDR3 DNA follows: TGTGCCAGCAGTTTAGGACAGGGGGCTGGAAACACCATATATTTT.

Details on this clonotype: A junction boundary mismatches the germline segment, possibly from a read error. This sequence joins TRBV6-5 and TRBJ1-3; D might be TRBD1 (6 bases). Germline CDR1 and CDR2: MNHEY and SVGAGI. The CDR3 totals 15 residues. Here the CDR3 DNA reads TGTGCCAGCAGTCAGGGGAGGTTAACTGGAAACGCCATATATTTT. Amino acid sequence: CASSQGRLTGNAIYF.

This clonotype was picked up a small number of times. The chain couples TRBV7-9 to TRBJ2-1, with a possible D match to TRBD2 (6 bases). The germline V gene has CDR1 SEHNR and CDR2 FQNEAQ (reference sequence). V was pared by 5 bases and J by 0 bases, with 20 bases between. The CDR3 totals 18 residues. This CDR3 is CASSPREPRALSYNEQFF. In DNA, the CDR3 is TGTGCCAGCAGCCCCCGGGAGCCACGCGCCCTCTCCTACAATGAGCAGTTCTTC.

The chain carries TRBV5-4 and TRBJ2-3; TRBD1 is a possible D gene (6 bases). Germline V gives CDR1 SGHNT, CDR2 YYREEE (reference sequence). This CDR3 is built from 15 residues. V dropped 0 bases and J dropped 3 bases, with 11 bases sitting between them. CDR3 sequence reads: CASSLEPRGTDTQYF. The CDR3 nucleotides are TGTGCCAGCAGCTTGGAACCAAGGGGGACAGATACGCAGTATTTT.

V usage is TRBV20-1 and J usage is TRBJ2-4, with 10 bases lining up with TRBD2. Trimming took 3 bases from V and 0 from J; bases not matched to a gene: 8. This CDR3 contains 17 residues. Germline values: CDR1 DFQATT, CDR2 SNEGSKA (reference sequence). CDR3 DNA sequence: TGCAGTGCTAGTTGGACTAGCGGAACCTTAGCCAAAAACATTCAGTACTTC. It is translated as CSASWTSGTLAKNIQYF.

The rearrangement uses TRBV7-9 and TRBJ1-2; weak D call: TRBD1 (5 bases). Germline CDR1 and CDR2: SEHNR and FQNEAQ (reference sequence). The CDR3 consists of 15 residues. V was clipped by 5 bases and J by 4 bases, with 17 bases between them. This CDR3 reads CASSPPGREGYGYTF. The CDR3 nucleotides are TGTGCCAGCAGCCCCCCGGGCAGGGAGGGCTATGGCTACACCTTC.

V usage is TRBV5-4 and J usage is TRBJ2-3; 9 bases match TRBD2. The V and J ends lost 0 bases and 2 bases, in that order; junction bases with no gene match: 4. The CDR3 spans 16 residues. The germline gives CDR1 SGHNT, CDR2 YYREEE (reference sequence). The CDR3 sequence: CASSLAKRGATDTQYF. As DNA, the CDR3 is TGTGCCAGCAGCTTGGCTAAGCGGGGGGCCACAGATACGCAGTATTTT.

This clonotype was seen more than once but under ten times. The genes are TRBV7-2 and TRBJ2-5, with 10 bases identical to TRBD2. V was pared by 4 bases and J by 5 bases, with 16 bases of the junction left unmatched. The CDR3 runs 18 residues. Germline V gene sequence: CDR1 SGHTA, CDR2 FQGNSA. CDR3 loop: CASSSPHWSGGASETQYF. The DNA for the CDR3 is TGTGCCAGCAGCTCGCCCCACTGGAGCGGGGGGGCGTCGGAGACCCAGTACTTC.